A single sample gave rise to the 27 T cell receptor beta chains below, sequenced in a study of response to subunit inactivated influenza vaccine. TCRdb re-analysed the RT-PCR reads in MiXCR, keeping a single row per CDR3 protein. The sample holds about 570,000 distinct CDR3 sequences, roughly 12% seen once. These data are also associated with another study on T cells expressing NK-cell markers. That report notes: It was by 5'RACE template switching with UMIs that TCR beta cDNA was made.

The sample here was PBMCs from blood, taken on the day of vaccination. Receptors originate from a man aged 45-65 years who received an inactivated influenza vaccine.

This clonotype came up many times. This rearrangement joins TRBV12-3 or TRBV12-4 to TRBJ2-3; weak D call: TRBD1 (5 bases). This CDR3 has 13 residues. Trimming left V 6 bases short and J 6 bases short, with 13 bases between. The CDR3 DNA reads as TGTGCCAGCAGCGTAGGACAAACCGATACGCAGTATTTT. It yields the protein CASSVGQTDTQYF.

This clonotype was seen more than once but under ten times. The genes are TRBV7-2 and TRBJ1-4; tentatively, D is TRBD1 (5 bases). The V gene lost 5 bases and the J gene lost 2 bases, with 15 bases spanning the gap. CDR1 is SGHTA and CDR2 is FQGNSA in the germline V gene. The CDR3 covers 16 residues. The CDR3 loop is CASSHGWGMTNEKLFF. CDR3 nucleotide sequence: TGTGCCAGCAGCCACGGTTGGGGGATGACTAATGAAAAACTGTTTTTT.

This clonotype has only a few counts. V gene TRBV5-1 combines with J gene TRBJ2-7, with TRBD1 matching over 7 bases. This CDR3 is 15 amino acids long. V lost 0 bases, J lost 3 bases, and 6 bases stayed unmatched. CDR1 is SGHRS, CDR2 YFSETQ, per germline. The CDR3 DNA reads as TGCGCCAGCAGCTTGGGGGACAGCAGGTACTACGAGCAGTACTTC. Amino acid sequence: CASSLGDSRYYEQYF.

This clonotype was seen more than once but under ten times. CDR3 bases: TGTGCCAGCAGTTACCTACAGGGCACTGAAGCTTTCTTT. Translation gives CASSYLQGTEAFF. This sequence joins TRBV6-2 or TRBV6-3 and TRBJ1-1, with D perhaps TRBD1 (6 bases). The CDR3 has 13 residues. V lost 2 bases to trimming and J lost 4 bases, with 8 bases between them. CDR1 MNHEY and CDR2 SVGEGT come from the germline V gene.

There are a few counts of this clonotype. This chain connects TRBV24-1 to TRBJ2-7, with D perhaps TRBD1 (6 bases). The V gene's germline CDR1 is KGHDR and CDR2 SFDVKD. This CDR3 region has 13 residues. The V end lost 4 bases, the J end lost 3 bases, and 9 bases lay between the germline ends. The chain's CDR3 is CATSEGRGYEQYF. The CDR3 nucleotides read TGTGCCACCAGTGAGGGCAGGGGCTACGAGCAGTACTTC.

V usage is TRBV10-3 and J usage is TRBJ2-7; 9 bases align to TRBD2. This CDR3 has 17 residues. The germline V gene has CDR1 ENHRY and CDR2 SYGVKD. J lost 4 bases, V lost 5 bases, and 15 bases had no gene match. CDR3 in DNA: TGTGCCATCAGTCAACCTAACAAAGCGGGAGGTGGATACGAGCAGTACTTC. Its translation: CAISQPNKAGGGYEQYF.

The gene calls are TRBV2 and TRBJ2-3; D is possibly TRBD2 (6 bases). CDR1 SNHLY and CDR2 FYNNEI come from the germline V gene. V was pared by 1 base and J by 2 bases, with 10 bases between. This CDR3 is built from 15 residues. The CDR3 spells CASSEGSGTTDTQYF. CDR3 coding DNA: TGTGCCAGCAGTGAAGGTAGCGGTACCACAGATACGCAGTATTTT.

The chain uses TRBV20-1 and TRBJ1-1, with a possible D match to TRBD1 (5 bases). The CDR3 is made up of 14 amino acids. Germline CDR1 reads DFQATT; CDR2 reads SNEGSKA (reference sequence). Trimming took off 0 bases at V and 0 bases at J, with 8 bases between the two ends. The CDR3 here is CSAREGGMNTEAFF. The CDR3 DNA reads TGCAGTGCTAGAGAGGGGGGGATGAACACTGAAGCTTTCTTT.

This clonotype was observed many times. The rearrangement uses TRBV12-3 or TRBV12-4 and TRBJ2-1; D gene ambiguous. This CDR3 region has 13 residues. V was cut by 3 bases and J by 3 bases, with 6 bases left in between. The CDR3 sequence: CASSFGYYNEQFF. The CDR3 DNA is TGTGCCAGCAGTTTTGGCTACTACAATGAGCAGTTCTTC.

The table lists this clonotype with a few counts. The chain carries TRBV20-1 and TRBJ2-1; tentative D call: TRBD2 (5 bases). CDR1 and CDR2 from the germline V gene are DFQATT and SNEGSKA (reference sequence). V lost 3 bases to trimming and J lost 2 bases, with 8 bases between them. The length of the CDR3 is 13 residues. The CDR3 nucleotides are TGCAGTGCTAGCCAGCGGACCTACAATGAGCAGTTCTTC. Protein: CSASQRTYNEQFF.

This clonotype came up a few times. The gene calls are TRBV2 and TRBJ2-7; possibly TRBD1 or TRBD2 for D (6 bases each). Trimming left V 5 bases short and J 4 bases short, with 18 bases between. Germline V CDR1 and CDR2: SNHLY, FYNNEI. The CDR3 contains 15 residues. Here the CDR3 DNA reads TGTGCCAGCAGTATCCTAGGGGGGATTCGGTACGAGCAGTACTTC. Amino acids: CASSILGGIRYEQYF.

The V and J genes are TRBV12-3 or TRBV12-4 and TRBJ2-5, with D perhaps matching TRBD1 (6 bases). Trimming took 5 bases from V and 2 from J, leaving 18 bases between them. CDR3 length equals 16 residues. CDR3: CASSPQQGINQETQYF. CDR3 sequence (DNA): TGTGCCAGCAGTCCTCAACAGGGAATTAATCAAGAGACCCAGTACTTC.

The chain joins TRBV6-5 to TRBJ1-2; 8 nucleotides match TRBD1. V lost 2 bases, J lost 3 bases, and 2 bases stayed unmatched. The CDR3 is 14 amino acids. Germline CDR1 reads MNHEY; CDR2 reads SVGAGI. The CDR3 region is CASSYGQGHYGYTF. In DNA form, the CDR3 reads TGTGCCAGCAGTTACGGACAGGGTCACTATGGCTACACCTTC.

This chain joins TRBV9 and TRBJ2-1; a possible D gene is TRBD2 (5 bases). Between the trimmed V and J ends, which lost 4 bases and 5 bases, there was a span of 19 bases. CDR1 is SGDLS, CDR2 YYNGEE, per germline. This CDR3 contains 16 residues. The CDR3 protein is CASSPVFDTRDNEQFF. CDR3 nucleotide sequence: TGTGCCAGCAGCCCAGTCTTCGACACGCGGGACAATGAGCAGTTCTTC.

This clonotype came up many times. CDR3 DNA sequence: TGCGCCAGCAGCCAAAGTAACTATGGCTACACCTTC. Amino acids: CASSQSNYGYTF. The chain is built from TRBV4-1 and TRBJ1-2, with D hard to call. This CDR3 region has 12 residues. Trimming shortened V by 2 bases and J by 1 base, and 2 bases separated the two germline ends. Per the germline V gene, CDR1 is MGHRA and CDR2 is YSYEKL.

CDR3 loop: CASRTGDTIYF. In DNA form, the CDR3 reads TGTGCCAGCAGGACAGGGGACACCATATATTTT. The V and J genes are TRBV7-9 and TRBJ1-3; 8 nucleotides agree with TRBD1. V shed 6 bases, J shed 8 bases, and the junction held 0 bases outside the gene matches. Germline V lookup: CDR1 SEHNR, CDR2 FQNEAQ (reference sequence). The CDR3 runs to 11 residues.

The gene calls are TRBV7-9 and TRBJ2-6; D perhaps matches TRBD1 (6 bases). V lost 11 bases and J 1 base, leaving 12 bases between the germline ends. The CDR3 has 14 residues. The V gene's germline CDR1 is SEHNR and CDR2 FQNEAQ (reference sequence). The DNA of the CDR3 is TGTGCCGCTCCCCAGGGGTCTGGGGCCAACGTCCTGACTTTC. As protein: CAAPQGSGANVLTF.

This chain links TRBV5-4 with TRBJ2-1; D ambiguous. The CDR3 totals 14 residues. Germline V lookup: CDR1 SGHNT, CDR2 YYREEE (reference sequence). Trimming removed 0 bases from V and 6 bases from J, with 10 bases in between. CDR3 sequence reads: CASSLATYANEQFF. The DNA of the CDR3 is TGTGCCAGCAGCTTGGCTACCTACGCCAATGAGCAGTTCTTC.

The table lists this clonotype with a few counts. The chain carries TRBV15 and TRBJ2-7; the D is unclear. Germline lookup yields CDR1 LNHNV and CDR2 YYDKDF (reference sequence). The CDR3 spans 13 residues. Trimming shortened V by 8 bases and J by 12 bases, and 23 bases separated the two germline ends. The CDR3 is CATGHSDTTSTYF. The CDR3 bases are TGTGCCACCGGCCACTCAGATACTACGAGCACGTACTTC.

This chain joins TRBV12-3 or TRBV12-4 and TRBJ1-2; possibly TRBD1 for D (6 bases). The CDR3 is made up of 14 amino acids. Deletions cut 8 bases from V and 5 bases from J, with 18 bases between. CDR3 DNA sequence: TGTGCCAGCTGGGGGGGCCAAAGGGCGTATGGCTACACCTTC. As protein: CASWGGQRAYGYTF.

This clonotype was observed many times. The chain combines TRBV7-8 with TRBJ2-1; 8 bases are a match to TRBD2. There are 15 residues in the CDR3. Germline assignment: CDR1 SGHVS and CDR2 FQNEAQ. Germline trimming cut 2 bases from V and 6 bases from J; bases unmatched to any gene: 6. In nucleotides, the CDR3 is TGTGCCAGCAGCTTATTTCTAGCGGGCCCCAATGAGCAGTTCTTC. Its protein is CASSLFLAGPNEQFF.

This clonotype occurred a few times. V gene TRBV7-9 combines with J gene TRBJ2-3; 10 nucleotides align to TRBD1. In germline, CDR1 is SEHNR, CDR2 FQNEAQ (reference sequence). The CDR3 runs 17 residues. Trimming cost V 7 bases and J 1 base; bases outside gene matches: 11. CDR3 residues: CASKMGQGIVGTDTQYF. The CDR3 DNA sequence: TGTGCCAGCAAAATGGGACAGGGGATTGTCGGCACAGATACGCAGTATTTT.

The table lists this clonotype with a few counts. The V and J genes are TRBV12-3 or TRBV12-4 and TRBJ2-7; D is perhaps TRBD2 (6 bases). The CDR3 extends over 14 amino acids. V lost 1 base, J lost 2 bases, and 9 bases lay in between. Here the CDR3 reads CASSLGGDPYEQYF. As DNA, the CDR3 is TGTGCCAGCAGTTTAGGGGGGGATCCCTACGAGCAGTACTTC.

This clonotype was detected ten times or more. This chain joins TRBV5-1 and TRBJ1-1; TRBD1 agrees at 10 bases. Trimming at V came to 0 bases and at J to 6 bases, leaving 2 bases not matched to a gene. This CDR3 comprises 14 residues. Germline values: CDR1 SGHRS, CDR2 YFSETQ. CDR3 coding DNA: TGCGCCAGCAGCTTGGGACAGGGGGCCTCTGAAGCTTTCTTT. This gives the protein CASSLGQGASEAFF.

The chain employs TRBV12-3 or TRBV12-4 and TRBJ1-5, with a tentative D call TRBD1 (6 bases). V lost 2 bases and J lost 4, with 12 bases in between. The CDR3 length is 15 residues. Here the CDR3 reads CASSLLAGVNQPQHF. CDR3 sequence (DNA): TGTGCCAGCAGTTTATTAGCAGGGGTTAATCAGCCCCAGCATTTT.

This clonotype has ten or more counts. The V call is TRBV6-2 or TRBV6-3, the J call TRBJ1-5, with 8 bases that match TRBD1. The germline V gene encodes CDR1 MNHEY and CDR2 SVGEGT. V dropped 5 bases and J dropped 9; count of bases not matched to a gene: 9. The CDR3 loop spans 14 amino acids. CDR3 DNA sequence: TGTGCCAGCAGTAACAGGGGGGGATTCTCGCCCCAGCATTTT. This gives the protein CASSNRGGFSPQHF.

CDR3 sequence reads: CASSSGQGPQETQYF. The CDR3 DNA sequence: TGTGCCAGCAGCTCTGGACAGGGGCCCCAAGAGACCCAGTACTTC. V is TRBV7-2 and J is TRBJ2-5; 9 nucleotides align to TRBD1. This CDR3 region has 15 residues. From germline, CDR1 is SGHTA and CDR2 FQGNSA. Unmatched junction bases numbered 4, after V lost 4 bases and J lost 1 base. Supplemented by reference TRBV7-2 and TRBJ2-5, the full variable domain reads GAGVSQSPSNKVTEKGKDVELRCDPISGHTALYWYRQSLGQGLEFLIYFQGNSAPDKSGLPSDRFSAERTGGSVSTLTIQRTQQEDSAVYLCASSSGQGPQETQYFGPGTRLLVL.